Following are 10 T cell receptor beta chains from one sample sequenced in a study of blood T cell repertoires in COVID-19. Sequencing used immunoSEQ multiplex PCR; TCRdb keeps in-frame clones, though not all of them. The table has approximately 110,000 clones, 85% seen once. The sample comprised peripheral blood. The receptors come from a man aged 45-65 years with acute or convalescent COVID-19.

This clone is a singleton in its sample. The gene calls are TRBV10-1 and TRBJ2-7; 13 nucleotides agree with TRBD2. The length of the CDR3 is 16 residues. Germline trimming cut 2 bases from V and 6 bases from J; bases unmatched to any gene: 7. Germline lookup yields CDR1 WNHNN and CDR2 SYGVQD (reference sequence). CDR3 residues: CASSEGTSGARGEQYF. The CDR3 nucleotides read TGCGCCAGCAGTGAGGGGACTAGCGGGGCACGGGGCGAGCAGTACTTC.

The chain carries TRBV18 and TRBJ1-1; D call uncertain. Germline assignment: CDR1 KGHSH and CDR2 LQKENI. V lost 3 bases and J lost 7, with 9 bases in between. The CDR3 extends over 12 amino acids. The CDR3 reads CASSPVAGEAFF. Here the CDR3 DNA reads TGTGCCAGCTCACCCGTTGCCGGTGAAGCTTTCTTT. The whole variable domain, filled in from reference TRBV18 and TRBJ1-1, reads NAGVMQNPRHLVRRRGQEARLRCSPMKGHSHVYWYRQLPEEGLKFMVYLQKENIIDESGMPKERFSAEFPKEGPSILRIQQVVRGDSAAYFCASSPVAGEAFFGQGTRLTVV.

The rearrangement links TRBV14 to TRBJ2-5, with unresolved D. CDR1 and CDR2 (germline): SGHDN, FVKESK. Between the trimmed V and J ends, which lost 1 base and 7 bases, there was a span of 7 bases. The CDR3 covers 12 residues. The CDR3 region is CASSQVPGTQYF. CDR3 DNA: TGTGCCAGCAGCCAAGTCCCCGGGACCCAGTACTTC. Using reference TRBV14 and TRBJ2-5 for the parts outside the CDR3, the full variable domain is EAGVTQFPSHSVIEKGQTVTLRCDPISGHDNLYWYRRVMGKEIKFLLHFVKESKQDESGMPNNRFLAERTGGTYSTLKVQPAELEDSGVYFCASSQVPGTQYFGPGTRLLVL.

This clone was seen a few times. The CDR3 nucleotides are TGTGCCAGCAGACAATACAGGGGAGGTGAAAAACTGTTTTTT. Translation: CASRQYRGGEKLFF. V is TRBV11-3 and J is TRBJ1-4, with 7 bases identical to TRBD1. There are 14 residues in the CDR3. Germline lookup yields CDR1 SGHNT and CDR2 YENEEA. The ends lost 6 bases at V and 7 bases at J; junction bases unmatched: 8.

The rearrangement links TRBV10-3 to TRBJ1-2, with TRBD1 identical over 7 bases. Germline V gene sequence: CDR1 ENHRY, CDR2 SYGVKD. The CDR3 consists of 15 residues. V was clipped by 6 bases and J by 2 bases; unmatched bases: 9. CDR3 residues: CAISRPLTGNYGYTF. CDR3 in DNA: TGTGCCATCAGCCGCCCGTTGACAGGGAACTATGGCTACACCTTC.

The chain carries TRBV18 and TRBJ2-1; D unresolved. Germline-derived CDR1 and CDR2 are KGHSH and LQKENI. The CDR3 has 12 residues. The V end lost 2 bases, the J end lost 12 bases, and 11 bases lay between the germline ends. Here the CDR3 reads CASSPETLMQFF. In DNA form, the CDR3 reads TGTGCCAGCTCACCAGAGACACTGATGCAGTTCTTC.

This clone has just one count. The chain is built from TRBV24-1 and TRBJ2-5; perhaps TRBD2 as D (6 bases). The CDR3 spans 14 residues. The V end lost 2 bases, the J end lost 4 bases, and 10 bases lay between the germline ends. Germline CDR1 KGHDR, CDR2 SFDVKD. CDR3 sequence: CATSDSGSTETQYF. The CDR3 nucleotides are TGTGCCACCAGTGATTCCGGGAGTACAGAGACCCAGTACTTC.

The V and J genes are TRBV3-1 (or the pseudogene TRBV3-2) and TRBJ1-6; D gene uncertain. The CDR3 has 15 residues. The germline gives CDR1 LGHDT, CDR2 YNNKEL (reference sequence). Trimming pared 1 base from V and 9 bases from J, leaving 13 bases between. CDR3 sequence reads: CASSQGSAGRSPLHF. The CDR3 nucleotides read TGTGCCAGCAGCCAAGGGTCGGCAGGTCGTTCACCCCTCCACTTT.

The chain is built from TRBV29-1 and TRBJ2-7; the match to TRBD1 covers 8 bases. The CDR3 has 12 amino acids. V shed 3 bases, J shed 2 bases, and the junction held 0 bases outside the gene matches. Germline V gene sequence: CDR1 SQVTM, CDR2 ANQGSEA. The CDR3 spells CSVEDRAYEQYF. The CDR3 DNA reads TGCAGCGTTGAGGACAGGGCCTACGAGCAGTACTTC.

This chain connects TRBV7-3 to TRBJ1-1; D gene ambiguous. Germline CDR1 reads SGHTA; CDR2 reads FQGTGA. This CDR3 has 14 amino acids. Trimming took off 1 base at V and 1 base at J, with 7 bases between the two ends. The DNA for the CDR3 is TGTGCCAGCAGCTTAATTTCCGGGAACACTGAAGCTTTCTTT. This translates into CASSLISGNTEAFF.